This T cell receptor (beta chain) was recorded in a study of PD-1 blockade in mismatch repair-deficient tumors. Study in general: Patients had around 11 mismatch repair-deficient cancer types and were previously treated and progressing.

CDR3 length equals 14 residues. CDR1 and CDR2 (germline): MDHEN, SYDVKM. V gave up 7 bases and J gave up 3 bases; unmatched junction bases: 5. Method: immunoSEQ multiplex PCR; TCRdb's copy keeps in-frame clones and lacks some. This sample has 25,000 to 30,000 clones, with 70% to 85% found just once. Turning to this clone: Its antigen is unidentified.

PCR or immunohistochemistry showed mismatch repair deficiency in every enrolled patient. Study conclusions and caveats: Tumor-resident clones, often absent from pretreatment blood, expanded after pembrolizumab and then contracted.

The chain carries TRBV28 and TRBJ2-2; 7 bases fit TRBD1. Sequenced here: PBMCs, sampled before pembrolizumab treatment. The TCR sequence derives from an adult with mismatch repair-deficient cancer. The CDR3 nucleotides are TGTGCCAGCATCCTCAGGGGGTACACCGGGGAGCTGTTTTTT. It yields the protein CASILRGYTGELFF.